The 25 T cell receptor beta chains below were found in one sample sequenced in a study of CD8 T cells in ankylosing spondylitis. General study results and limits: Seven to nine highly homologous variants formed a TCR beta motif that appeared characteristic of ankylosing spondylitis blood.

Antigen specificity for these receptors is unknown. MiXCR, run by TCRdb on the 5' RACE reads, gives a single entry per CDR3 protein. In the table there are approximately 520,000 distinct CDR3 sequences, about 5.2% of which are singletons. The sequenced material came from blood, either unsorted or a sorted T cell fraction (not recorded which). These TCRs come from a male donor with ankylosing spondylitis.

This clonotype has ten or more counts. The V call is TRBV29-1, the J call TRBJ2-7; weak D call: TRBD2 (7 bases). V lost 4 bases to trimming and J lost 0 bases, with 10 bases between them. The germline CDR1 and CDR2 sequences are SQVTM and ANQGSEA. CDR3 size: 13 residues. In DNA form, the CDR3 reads TGCAGCGTTGGCGGGGGCAGCTCCTACGAGCAGTACTTC. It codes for CSVGGGSSYEQYF.

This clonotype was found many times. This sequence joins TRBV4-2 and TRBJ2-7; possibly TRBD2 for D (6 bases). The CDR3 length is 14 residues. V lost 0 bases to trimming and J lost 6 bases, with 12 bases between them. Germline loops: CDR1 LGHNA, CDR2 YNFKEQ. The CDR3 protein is CASSQDRGSREQYF. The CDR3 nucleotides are TGTGCCAGCAGCCAAGATCGGGGGTCCCGCGAGCAGTACTTC.

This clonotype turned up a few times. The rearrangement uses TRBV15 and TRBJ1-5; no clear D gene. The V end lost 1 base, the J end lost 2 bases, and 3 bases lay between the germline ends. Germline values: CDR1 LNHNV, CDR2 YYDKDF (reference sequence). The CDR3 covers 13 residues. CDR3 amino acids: CATSRGGNQPQHF. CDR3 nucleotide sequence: TGTGCCACCAGCAGAGGCGGCAATCAGCCCCAGCATTTT.

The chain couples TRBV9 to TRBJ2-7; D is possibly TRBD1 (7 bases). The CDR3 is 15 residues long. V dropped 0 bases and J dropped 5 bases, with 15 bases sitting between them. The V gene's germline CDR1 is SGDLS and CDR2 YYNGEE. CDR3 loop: CASSVAVQGGNEQYF. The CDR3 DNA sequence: TGTGCCAGCAGCGTAGCTGTGCAGGGGGGCAACGAGCAGTACTTC.

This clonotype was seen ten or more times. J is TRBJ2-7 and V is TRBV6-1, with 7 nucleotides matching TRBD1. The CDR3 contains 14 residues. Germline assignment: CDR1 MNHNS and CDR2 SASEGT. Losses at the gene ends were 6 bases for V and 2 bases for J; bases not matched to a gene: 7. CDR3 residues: CASSRDRSTYEQYF. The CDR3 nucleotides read TGTGCCAGCAGCCGGGACAGATCTACCTACGAGCAGTACTTC.

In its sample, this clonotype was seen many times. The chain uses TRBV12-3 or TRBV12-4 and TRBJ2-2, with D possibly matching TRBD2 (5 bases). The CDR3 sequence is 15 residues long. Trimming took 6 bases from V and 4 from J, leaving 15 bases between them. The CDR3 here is CASSSGSSGTGELFF. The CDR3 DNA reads TGTGCCAGCAGCTCGGGGAGCTCGGGCACCGGGGAGCTGTTTTTT.

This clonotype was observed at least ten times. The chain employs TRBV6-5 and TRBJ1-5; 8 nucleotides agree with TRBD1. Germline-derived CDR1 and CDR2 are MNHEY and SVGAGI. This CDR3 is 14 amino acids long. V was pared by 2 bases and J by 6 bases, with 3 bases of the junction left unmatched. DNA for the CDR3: TGTGCCAGCAGTTACGACAGGGGTTCTCAGCCCCAGCATTTT. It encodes CASSYDRGSQPQHF.

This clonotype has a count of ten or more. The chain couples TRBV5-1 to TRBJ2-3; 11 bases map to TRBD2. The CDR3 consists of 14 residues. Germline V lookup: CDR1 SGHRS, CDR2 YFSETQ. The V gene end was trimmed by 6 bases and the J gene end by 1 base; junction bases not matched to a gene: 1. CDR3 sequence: CASTTSGGTDTQYF. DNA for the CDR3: TGCGCCAGCACGACTAGCGGGGGCACAGATACGCAGTATTTT. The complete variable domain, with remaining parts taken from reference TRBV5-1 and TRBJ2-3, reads KAGVTQTPRYLIKTRGQQVTLSCSPISGHRSVSWYQQTPGQGLQFLFEYFSETQRNKGNFPGRFSGRQFSNSRSEMNVSTLELGDSALYLCASTTSGGTDTQYFGPGTRLTVL.

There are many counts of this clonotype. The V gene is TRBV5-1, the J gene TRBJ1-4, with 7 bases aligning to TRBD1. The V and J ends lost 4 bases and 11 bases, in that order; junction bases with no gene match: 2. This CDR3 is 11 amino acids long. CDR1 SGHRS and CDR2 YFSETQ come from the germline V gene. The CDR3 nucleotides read TGCGCCAGCAGCAGGGGACAGAAACTGTTTTTT. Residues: CASSRGQKLFF.

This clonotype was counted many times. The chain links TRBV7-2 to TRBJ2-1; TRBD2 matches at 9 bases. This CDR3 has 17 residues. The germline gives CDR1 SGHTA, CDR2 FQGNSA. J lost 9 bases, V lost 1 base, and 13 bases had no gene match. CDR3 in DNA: TGTGCCAGCAGCTTAGTCGGCGTGGGTAGCGGGAGCGGTGAGCAGTTCTTC. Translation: CASSLVGVGSGSGEQFF.

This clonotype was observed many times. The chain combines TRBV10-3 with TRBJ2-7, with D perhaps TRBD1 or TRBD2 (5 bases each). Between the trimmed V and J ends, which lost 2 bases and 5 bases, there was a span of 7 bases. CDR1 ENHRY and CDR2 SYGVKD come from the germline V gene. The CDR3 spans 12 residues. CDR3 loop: CAISEGGDEQYF. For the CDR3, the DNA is TGTGCCATCAGTGAGGGGGGAGACGAGCAGTACTTC.

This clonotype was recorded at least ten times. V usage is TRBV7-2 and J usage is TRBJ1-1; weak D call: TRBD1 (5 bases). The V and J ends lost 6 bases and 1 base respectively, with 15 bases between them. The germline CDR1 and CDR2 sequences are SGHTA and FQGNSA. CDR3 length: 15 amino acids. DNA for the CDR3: TGTGCCAGCAGTTATAGAGACAGTGAGAACACTGAAGCTTTCTTT. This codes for CASSYRDSENTEAFF.

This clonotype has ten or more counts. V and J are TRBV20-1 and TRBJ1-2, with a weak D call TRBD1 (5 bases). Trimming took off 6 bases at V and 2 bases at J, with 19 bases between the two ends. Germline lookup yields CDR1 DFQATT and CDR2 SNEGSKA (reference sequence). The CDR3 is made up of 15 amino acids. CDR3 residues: CSAVPSGRSNYGYTF. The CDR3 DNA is TGCAGTGCCGTACCGTCAGGGAGGTCGAACTATGGCTACACCTTC.

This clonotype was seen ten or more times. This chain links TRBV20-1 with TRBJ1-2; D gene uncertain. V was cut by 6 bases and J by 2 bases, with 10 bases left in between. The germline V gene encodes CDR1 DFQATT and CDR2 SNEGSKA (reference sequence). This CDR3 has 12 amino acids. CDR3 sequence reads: CSAPTVNYGYTF. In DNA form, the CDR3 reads TGCAGTGCCCCCACCGTGAACTATGGCTACACCTTC.

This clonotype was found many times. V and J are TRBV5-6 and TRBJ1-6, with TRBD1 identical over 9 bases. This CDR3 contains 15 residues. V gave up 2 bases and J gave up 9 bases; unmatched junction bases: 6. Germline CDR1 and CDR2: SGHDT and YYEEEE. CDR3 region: CASSFNTGGASPLHF. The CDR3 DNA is TGTGCCAGCAGCTTTAATACAGGGGGCGCTTCACCCCTCCACTTT.

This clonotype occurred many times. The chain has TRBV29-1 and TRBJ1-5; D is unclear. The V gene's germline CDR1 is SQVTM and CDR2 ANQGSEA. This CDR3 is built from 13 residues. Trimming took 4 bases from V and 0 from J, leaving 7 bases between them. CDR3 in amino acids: CSVAENSNQPQHF. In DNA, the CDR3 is TGCAGCGTTGCAGAGAATAGCAATCAGCCCCAGCATTTT.

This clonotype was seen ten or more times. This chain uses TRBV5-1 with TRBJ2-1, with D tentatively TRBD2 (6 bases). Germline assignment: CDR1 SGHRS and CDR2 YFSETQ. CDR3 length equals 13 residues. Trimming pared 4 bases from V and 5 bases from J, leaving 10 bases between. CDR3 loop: CASSPEGNNEQFF. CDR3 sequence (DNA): TGCGCCAGCAGCCCGGAGGGAAACAATGAGCAGTTCTTC.

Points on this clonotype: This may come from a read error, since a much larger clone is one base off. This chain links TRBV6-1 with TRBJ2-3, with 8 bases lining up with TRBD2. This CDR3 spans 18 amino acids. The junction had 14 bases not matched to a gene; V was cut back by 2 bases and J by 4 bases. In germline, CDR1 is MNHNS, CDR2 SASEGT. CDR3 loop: CASSERSGSGTFPDTQYF. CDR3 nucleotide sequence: TGTGCCAGCAGTGAAAGAAGCGGTAGCGGGACTTTCCCAGATACGCAGTATTTT.

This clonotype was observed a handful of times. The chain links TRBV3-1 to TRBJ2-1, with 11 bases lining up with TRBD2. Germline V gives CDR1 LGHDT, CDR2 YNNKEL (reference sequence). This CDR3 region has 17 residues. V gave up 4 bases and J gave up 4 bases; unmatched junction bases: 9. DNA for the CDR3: TGTGCCAGCAGCCCCAGACTAGCGGGGCGGGGTTACAATGAGCAGTTCTTC. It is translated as CASSPRLAGRGYNEQFF.

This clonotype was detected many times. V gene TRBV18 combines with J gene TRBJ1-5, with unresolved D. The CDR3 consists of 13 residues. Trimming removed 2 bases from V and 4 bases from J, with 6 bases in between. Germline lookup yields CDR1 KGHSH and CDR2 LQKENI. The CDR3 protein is CASSPTVNQPQHF. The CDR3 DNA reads TGTGCCAGCTCACCAACGGTGAATCAGCCCCAGCATTTT.

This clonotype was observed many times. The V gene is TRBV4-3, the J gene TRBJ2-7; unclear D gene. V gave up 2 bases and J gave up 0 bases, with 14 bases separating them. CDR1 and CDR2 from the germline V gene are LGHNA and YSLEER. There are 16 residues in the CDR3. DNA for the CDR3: TGCGCCAGCAGCCAACATCTACAGACCTACTCCTACGAGCAGTACTTC. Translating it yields CASSQHLQTYSYEQYF.

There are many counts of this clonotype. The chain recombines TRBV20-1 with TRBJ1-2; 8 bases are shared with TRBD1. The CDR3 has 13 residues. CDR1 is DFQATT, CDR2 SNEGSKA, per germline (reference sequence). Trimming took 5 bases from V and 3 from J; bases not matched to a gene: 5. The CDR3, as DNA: TGCAGTGCTCTCGACAGGGGAGACTATGGCTACACCTTC. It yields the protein CSALDRGDYGYTF.

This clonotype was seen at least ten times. CDR3 coding DNA: TGTGCCAGCAGCGCGACAACTAAGGGACACCGAAGGAACACTGAAGCTTTCTTT. Protein product: CASSATTKGHRRNTEAFF. The J gene is TRBJ1-1, the V gene TRBV9; a weak D match, TRBD1 (6 bases). Germline V gives CDR1 SGDLS, CDR2 YYNGEE. Trimming took 3 bases from V and 1 from J, leaving 22 bases between them. CDR3 length: 18 residues.

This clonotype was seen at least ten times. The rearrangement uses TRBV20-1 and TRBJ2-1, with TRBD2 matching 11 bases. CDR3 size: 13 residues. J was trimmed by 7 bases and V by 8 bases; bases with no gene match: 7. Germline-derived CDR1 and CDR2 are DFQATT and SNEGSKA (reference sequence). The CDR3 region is CSRTSGRGNEQFF. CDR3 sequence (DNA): TGCAGTCGAACTAGCGGGAGAGGAAATGAGCAGTTCTTC.

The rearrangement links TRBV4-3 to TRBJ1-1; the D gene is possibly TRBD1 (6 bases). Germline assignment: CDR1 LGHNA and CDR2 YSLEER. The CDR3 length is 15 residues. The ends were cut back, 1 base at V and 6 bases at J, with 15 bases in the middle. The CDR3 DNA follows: TGCGCCAGCAGCCAAGTCGCCCGGGGGGCGTCTGAAGCTTTCTTT. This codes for CASSQVARGASEAFF.